This paragraph covers one T cell receptor (beta chain) sequence. Antigen unknown. The sample comes from a study of cytomegalovirus exposure and HLA in healthy donors. CDR1 and CDR2 (germline): SGDLS, YYNGEE. V lost 1 base and J lost 2, with 3 bases in between. The CDR3 has 12 residues. Primers for the PCR totalled 60 Vbeta and 13 Jbeta. TCRdb's copy holds only in-frame clones and misses some; the assay was immunoSEQ multiplex PCR. The table has around 91,000 clones, around 78% seen once. Broader study findings: It was confirmed in vitro that three of the CMV-associated chains were specific for CMV antigens.

Sequencing input: PBMCs. This rearrangement joins TRBV9 to TRBJ1-2, with no clear D. This TCR came from a woman aged 40 to 50 in good health and CMV-seropositive. CDR3 region: CASSVTNYGYTF. Here the CDR3 DNA reads TGTGCCAGCAGCGTAACAAACTATGGCTACACCTTC.